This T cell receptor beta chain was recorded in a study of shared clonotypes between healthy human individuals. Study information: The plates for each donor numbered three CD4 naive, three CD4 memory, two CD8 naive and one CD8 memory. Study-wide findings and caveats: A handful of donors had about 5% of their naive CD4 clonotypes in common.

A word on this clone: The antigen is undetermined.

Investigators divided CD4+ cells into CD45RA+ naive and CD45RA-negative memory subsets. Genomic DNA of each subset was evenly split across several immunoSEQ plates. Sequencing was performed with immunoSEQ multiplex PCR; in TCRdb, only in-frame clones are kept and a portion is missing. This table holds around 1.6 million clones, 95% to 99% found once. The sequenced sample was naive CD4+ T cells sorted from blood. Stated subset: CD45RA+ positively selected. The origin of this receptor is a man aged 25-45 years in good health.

The CDR3 region is CASSPKGNEQYF. The CDR3 DNA is TGTGCCAGCTCACCAAAAGGGAACGAGCAGTACTTC. This rearrangement joins TRBV18 to TRBJ2-7, with D uncertain. This CDR3 contains 12 residues. V was shortened by 2 bases and J by 5 bases, with 7 bases between the two germline ends. From germline, CDR1 is KGHSH and CDR2 LQKENI.